The present T cell receptor (beta chain) was sequenced within a study of blood T cell repertoires in COVID-19. Across the whole study: Some COVID-19 samples were acute and others convalescent; all came from the United States, Italy and Spain.

Sequenced by immunoSEQ multiplex PCR; TCRdb stores in-frame clones only, minus some. This table has approximately 500,000 clones, roughly 90% appearing once. Trimming took 4 bases from V and 4 from J; bases not matched to a gene: 7. The CDR3 has 15 amino acids. CDR1 is SGHRS and CDR2 is YFSETQ in the germline V gene. The chain uses TRBV5-1 and TRBJ2-2, with TRBD2 matching 7 bases. The material sequenced was PBMCs or T cells enriched from blood (not recorded which). The origin of this receptor is a woman aged 40 to 50 who had recovered from COVID-19. The CDR3 is CASSLGTTFTGELFF. The CDR3 DNA is TGCGCCAGCAGCCTCGGGACTACGTTCACCGGGGAGCTGTTTTTT. Full variable domain (outside the CDR3, taken from reference TRBV5-1 and TRBJ2-2): KAGVTQTPRYLIKTRGQQVTLSCSPISGHRSVSWYQQTPGQGLQFLFEYFSETQRNKGNFPGRFSGRQFSNSRSEMNVSTLELGDSALYLCASSLGTTFTGELFFGEGSRLTVL.